These 2 T cell receptor beta chains were all obtained from the same sample, sequenced in a study of cytomegalovirus exposure and HLA in healthy donors. Primers: 60 Vbeta forward and 13 Jbeta reverse. Profiling relied on immunoSEQ multiplex PCR, and the TCRdb table lists in-frame clones only, not all of them. The sample lists over 150,000 clones, 75% to 90% seen once, with about 0.64% in the top ten. The specimen was PBMCs. The receptors derive from a boy between 10 and 17 years old in good health and CMV-seronegative.

The rearrangement links TRBV18 to TRBJ1-5; TRBD1 matches 7 bases. V shed 1 base and J 6 bases; nucleotides not matched to a gene: 9. CDR1 and CDR2 from the germline V gene are KGHSH and LQKENI. The CDR3 loop spans 16 amino acids. CDR3 in amino acids: CASSPLSGGLRQPQHF. DNA for the CDR3: TGTGCCAGCTCACCACTATCAGGGGGACTTCGTCAGCCCCAGCATTTT. Supplemented by reference TRBV18 and TRBJ1-5, the full variable domain reads NAGVMQNPRHLVRRRGQEARLRCSPMKGHSHVYWYRQLPEEGLKFMVYLQKENIIDESGMPKERFSAEFPKEGPSILRIQQVVRGDSAAYFCASSPLSGGLRQPQHFGDGTRLSIL.

The rearrangement uses TRBV5-4 and TRBJ1-2; 7 bases are a match to TRBD1. The V gene end was trimmed by 4 bases and the J gene end by 6 bases; junction bases not matched to a gene: 9. Looked up from germline, CDR1 is SGHNT and CDR2 is YYREEE (reference sequence). The CDR3 covers 14 residues. CDR3 sequence: CASSQTGMLDGYTF. In DNA form, the CDR3 reads TGTGCCAGCAGCCAGACAGGGATGTTGGATGGCTACACCTTC.